The TCR beta chain described here comes from a study of post-analysis software for immune sequencing data. This clonotype was detected only a few times. Prepared libraries of TCR beta cDNA carried unique molecular identifiers. TCRdb recomputed calls from the PCR reads with MiXCR, one row per CDR3 protein. This table has approximately 160,000 distinct CDR3 sequences, roughly 30% appearing once. Specimen: blood. This sequence originates from a girl aged 10-17 years with multiple sclerosis.

CDR3 protein: CASSLSYGGSYNEQFF. DNA for the CDR3: TGTGCCAGCAGCTTGTCGTACGGGGGCTCCTACAATGAGCAGTTCTTC. This sequence joins TRBV5-6 and TRBJ2-1; a weak D match, TRBD2 (6 bases). V lost 1 base, J lost 0 bases, and 11 bases lay in between. The CDR3 is made up of 16 amino acids. Germline CDR1 is SGHDT and CDR2 is YYEEEE.